The 22 T cell receptor beta chains reported below all come from one sample, sequenced in a study of T-cell reconstitution after alpha-beta-depleted transplantation in children. Unique molecular identifiers were built into the TCRbeta library. TCRdb reprocessed the PCR reads with MiXCR, giving one entry per CDR3 protein. Of 700,000 to 950,000 distinct CDR3 sequences listed, roughly 15% were seen once; the top ten hold around 5.3%. The source material was PBMCs, mostly from graft donor cells, sampled 360 days after TCRalphabeta/CD19-depleted stem cell transplant. These receptors were collected from a male patient between 5 and 17 years old who had a stem cell transplant for acute lymphoblastic leukemia, so the T cells may come from the graft donor.

V gene TRBV3-1 combines with J gene TRBJ1-3; no definite D call. CDR1 LGHDT and CDR2 YNNKEL come from the germline V gene (reference sequence). The ends were cut back, 1 base at V and 2 bases at J, with 9 bases in the middle. The CDR3 loop spans 15 amino acids. CDR3 DNA sequence: TGTGCCAGCAGCCAAGGGCCTCTGACTGGAAACACCATATATTTT. This gives the protein CASSQGPLTGNTIYF.

The chain carries TRBV28 and TRBJ2-2; 7 positions match TRBD2. V dropped 6 bases and J dropped 9; count of bases not matched to a gene: 10. The CDR3 extends over 14 amino acids. The germline V gene encodes CDR1 MDHEN and CDR2 SYDVKM. CDR3 sequence (DNA): TGTGCCAGCAGGCCGCCGGGACTATTCAGGGAGCTGTTTTTT. Its protein is CASRPPGLFRELFF.

This clonotype was picked up many times. The J gene is TRBJ2-5, the V gene TRBV29-1; 14 bases are shared with TRBD2. This CDR3 is 13 amino acids long. V dropped 4 bases and J dropped 5; count of bases not matched to a gene: 0. The germline gives CDR1 SQVTM, CDR2 ANQGSEA. The CDR3 region has the DNA TGCAGCGTTGGGACTAGCGGGAGGGAGACCCAGTACTTC. Its protein product is CSVGTSGRETQYF.

The genes are TRBV2 and TRBJ2-3; 7 bases fit TRBD2. This CDR3 comprises 21 residues. After removal of 2 bases from V and 0 bases from J, the junction contained 20 bases not matched to a gene. The germline V gene encodes CDR1 SNHLY and CDR2 FYNNEI. The CDR3 DNA is TGTGCCAGCAGTGAAAGGCGCGGGACTATTCAAAGACAATCCAGCACAGATACGCAGTATTTT. Its protein product is CASSERRGTIQRQSSTDTQYF.

The chain has TRBV6-5 and TRBJ1-1; D unclear. This CDR3 is built from 15 residues. Trimming shortened V by 0 bases and J by 4 bases, and 12 bases separated the two germline ends. Germline V gene sequence: CDR1 MNHEY, CDR2 SVGAGI. The CDR3 sequence is CASSYSREKSTEAFF. CDR3 in DNA: TGTGCCAGCAGTTACTCGAGGGAAAAGAGCACTGAAGCTTTCTTT.

The CDR3 is CASSIRTHLTTDTQYF. In nucleotides, the CDR3 is TGCGCCAGCAGCATCCGGACTCACCTTACGACAGATACGCAGTATTTT. This chain joins TRBV5-1 and TRBJ2-3, with D possibly being TRBD2 (5 bases). Germline V CDR1 and CDR2: SGHRS, YFSETQ. There are 16 residues in the CDR3. V shed 4 bases and J shed 3 bases, with 18 bases lying between them.

This chain links TRBV7-8 with TRBJ2-5, with TRBD2 identical over 11 bases. V lost 7 bases to trimming and J lost 4 bases; unmatched junction nucleotides: 2. CDR3 size: 13 residues. CDR1 SGHVS and CDR2 FQNEAQ come from the germline V gene. The CDR3 spells CASIGLAGETQYF. CDR3 in DNA: TGTGCCAGCATCGGACTAGCGGGAGAGACCCAGTACTTC.

This sequence joins TRBV12-3 or TRBV12-4 and TRBJ1-4, with 7 bases aligning to TRBD1. V lost 10 bases to trimming and J lost 4 bases; unmatched junction nucleotides: 6. The CDR3 has 13 residues. The CDR3 DNA follows: TGTGCCACCAGACAGGGATTTAATGAAAAACTGTTTTTT. It yields the protein CATRQGFNEKLFF.

Worth noting for this clonotype: An end of the junction does not agree with germline; a read error may underlie this. This chain links TRBV12-3 or TRBV12-4 with TRBJ2-5; D gene ambiguous. The CDR3 consists of 12 residues. Here the CDR3 reads CASSFPRGPQIF. The CDR3 bases are TGTGCCAGCAGTTTTCCCCGTGGACCCCAGATTTTC.

V usage is TRBV12-3 or TRBV12-4 and J usage is TRBJ2-7, with D possibly matching TRBD2 (6 bases). The CDR3 extends over 17 amino acids. V lost 6 bases, J lost 9 bases, and 30 bases lay in between. The CDR3 loop reads CASSPTLPTSNGPGQYF. CDR3 nucleotides: TGTGCCAGCAGCCCAACCCTCCCGACTAGTAACGGTCCTGGGCAGTACTTC.

This clonotype was counted at least ten times. This chain links TRBV5-1 with TRBJ1-1; D uncertain. The V and J ends lost 1 base and 2 bases respectively, with 15 bases between them. The germline V gene encodes CDR1 SGHRS and CDR2 YFSETQ. The CDR3 is made up of 16 amino acids. Here the CDR3 reads CASSLTNPSINTEAFF. The CDR3 region has the DNA TGCGCCAGCAGCTTGACAAATCCGTCGATAAACACTGAAGCTTTCTTT.

The chain joins TRBV25-1 to TRBJ2-3, with D hard to call. The CDR3 spans 12 residues. The germline V gene has CDR1 MGHDK and CDR2 SYGVNS. Trimming shortened V by 5 bases and J by 7 bases, and 10 bases separated the two germline ends. CDR3 nucleotides: TGTGCCAGCAGTCCCGGCTGGAATACGCAGTATTTT. This sequence encodes CASSPGWNTQYF.

This chain connects TRBV11-2 to TRBJ2-7, with unresolved D. The V gene lost 7 bases and the J gene lost 3 bases, with 10 bases spanning the gap. CDR1 is SGHAT, CDR2 FQNNGV, per germline. The CDR3 runs 12 residues. CDR3 nucleotides: TGTGCCAGCACCTCCCTCTACTACGAGCAGTACTTC. It encodes CASTSLYYEQYF.

This chain connects TRBV24-1 to TRBJ2-3; a weak D match, TRBD1 (9 bases). CDR3 length: 17 amino acids. V lost 9 bases and J lost 3, with 24 bases in between. The V gene's germline CDR1 is KGHDR and CDR2 SFDVKD. The CDR3: CATARGGTGSGTDTQYF. The CDR3 coding sequence is TGTGCCACCGCCCGCGGGGGGACAGGGAGTGGTACAGATACGCAGTATTTT.

A few counts support this clonotype. This chain links TRBV25-1 with TRBJ2-1; 9 nucleotides agree with TRBD2. Losses at the gene ends were 6 bases for V and 6 bases for J; bases not matched to a gene: 12. The germline V gene encodes CDR1 MGHDK and CDR2 SYGVNS. This CDR3 is 16 amino acids long. The CDR3 sequence: CASSLPGGRARNEQFF. CDR3 DNA sequence: TGTGCCAGCAGCCTGCCGGGCGGGAGGGCCCGCAATGAGCAGTTCTTC. The full variable domain, its missing parts supplied by reference TRBV25-1 and TRBJ2-1, is EADIYQTPRYLVIGTGKKITLECSQTMGHDKMYWYQQDPGMELHLIHYSYGVNSTEKGDLSSESTVSRIRTEHFPLTLESARPSHTSQYLCASSLPGGRARNEQFFGPGTRLTVL.

This clonotype turned up a few times. This chain uses TRBV5-8 with TRBJ2-7, with TRBD1 matching 7 bases. CDR1 and CDR2 from the germline V gene are SGHTS and YDEGEE. The CDR3 covers 15 residues. V lost 2 bases, J lost 2 bases, and 7 bases stayed unmatched. The CDR3 coding sequence is TGTGCCAGCAGCTTATGGACAGGTCCGACCTACGAGCAGTACTTC. Translation gives CASSLWTGPTYEQYF.

In this sample, this clonotype turned up a few times. The germline gene is not matched at one end of the junction; a read error may be the cause. J is TRBJ2-7 and V is TRBV20-1; D ambiguous. Germline assignment: CDR1 DFQATT and CDR2 SNEGSKA (reference sequence). The CDR3 has 12 amino acids. CDR3 nucleotides: TGCAGTGCTAGAGAGGCCTCACTTCCCCCGGGCTTC. Translation: CSAREASLPPGF.

The chain links TRBV3-1 to TRBJ2-2; D not resolved. Germline-derived CDR1 and CDR2 are LGHDT and YNNKEL (reference sequence). Trimming removed 4 bases from V and 4 bases from J, with 10 bases in between. The CDR3 loop spans 14 amino acids. The CDR3 loop is CASSLYSATGELFF. DNA of the CDR3: TGTGCCAGCAGCCTATATTCCGCCACCGGGGAGCTGTTTTTT.

The chain uses TRBV29-1 and TRBJ1-2, with TRBD1 as a possible D gene (6 bases). The V end was cut by 5 bases, the J end by 0 bases, with 10 bases between. The CDR3 is 13 amino acids. Looked up from germline, CDR1 is SQVTM and CDR2 is ANQGSEA. CDR3 sequence (DNA): TGCAGCGTTTCAGGGGCAGCTAACTATGGCTACACCTTC. Protein: CSVSGAANYGYTF.

The chain has TRBV6-5 and TRBJ1-2, with 8 bases matching TRBD1. The CDR3 extends over 14 amino acids. CDR1 is MNHEY and CDR2 is SVGAGI in the germline V gene. The V segment lost 2 bases and the J segment 4 bases; nucleotides outside the gene matches: 3. The CDR3 region is CASSYVQGVYGYTF. The CDR3 DNA sequence: TGTGCCAGCAGTTACGTACAGGGGGTCTATGGCTACACCTTC.

This chain uses TRBV18 with TRBJ1-1; no reliable D call. Germline V gene data show CDR1 as KGHSH and CDR2 as LQKENI. Trimming pared 2 bases from V and 2 bases from J, leaving 6 bases between. The CDR3 loop spans 13 amino acids. CDR3 protein: CASSPKANTEAFF. CDR3 in DNA: TGTGCCAGCTCACCAAAAGCCAACACTGAAGCTTTCTTT. The entire variable domain, with the rest obtained from reference TRBV18 and TRBJ1-1, is as follows: NAGVMQNPRHLVRRRGQEARLRCSPMKGHSHVYWYRQLPEEGLKFMVYLQKENIIDESGMPKERFSAEFPKEGPSILRIQQVVRGDSAAYFCASSPKANTEAFFGQGTRLTVV.

About this clonotype: Because the CDR3 is missing its conserved closing phenylalanine or tryptophan, this is likely a read error. The chain has TRBV10-3 and TRBJ2-7, with 7 bases aligning to TRBD2. Per the germline V gene, CDR1 is ENHRY and CDR2 is SYGVKD. V gave up 7 bases and J gave up 6 bases; unmatched junction bases: 12. This CDR3 contains 14 residues. The CDR3 nucleotides read TGTGCCATCAAAGGACTAGTGGGGTCGGGCGAGCAGTACATC. It yields the protein CAIKGLVGSGEQYI.